This TCR beta chain was sequenced for a study of cytomegalovirus exposure and HLA in healthy donors. Study-wide findings and caveats: Whilst most TCR sequences proved rare, a subset of public TCRs occurred across many donors.

PCR amplification relied on 60 Vbeta primers (plus 13 Jbeta primers). Profiled with immunoSEQ multiplex PCR; TCRdb holds only in-frame clones, not every one. This listing includes under 200,000 clones. With V trimmed by 6 bases and J by 6 bases, 8 bases remained unmatched. The germline CDR1 and CDR2 sequences are MNHNY and SVGAGI (reference sequence). The CDR3 length is 15 residues. Turning to this clone: Its antigen is as yet unknown.

The chain is built from TRBV6-6 and TRBJ1-5; 10 nucleotides agree with TRBD1. Specimen: PBMCs. This sequence was found in a man aged 25 to 40 in good health and CMV-seronegative. The CDR3 sequence: CASSLGQGGGQPQHF. The DNA of the CDR3 is TGTGCCAGCAGCCTAGGACAGGGGGGGGGTCAGCCCCAGCATTTT.